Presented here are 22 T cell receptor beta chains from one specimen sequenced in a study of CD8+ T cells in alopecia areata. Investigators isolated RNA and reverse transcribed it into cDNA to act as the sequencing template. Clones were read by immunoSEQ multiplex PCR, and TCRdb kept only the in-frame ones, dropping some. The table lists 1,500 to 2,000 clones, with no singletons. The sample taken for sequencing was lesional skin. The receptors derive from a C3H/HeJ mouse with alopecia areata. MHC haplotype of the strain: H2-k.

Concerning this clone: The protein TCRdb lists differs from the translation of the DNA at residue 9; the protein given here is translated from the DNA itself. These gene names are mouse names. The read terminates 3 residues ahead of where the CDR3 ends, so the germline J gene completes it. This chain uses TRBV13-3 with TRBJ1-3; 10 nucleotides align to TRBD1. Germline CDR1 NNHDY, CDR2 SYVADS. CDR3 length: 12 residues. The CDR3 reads CASKDRGETLYF. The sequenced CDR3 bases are TGTGCCAGCAAGGACAGGGGGGAAACG.

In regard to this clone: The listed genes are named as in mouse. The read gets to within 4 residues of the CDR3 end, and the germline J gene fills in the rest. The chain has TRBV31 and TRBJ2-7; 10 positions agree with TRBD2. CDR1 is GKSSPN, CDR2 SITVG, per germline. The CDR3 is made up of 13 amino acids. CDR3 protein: CAWSPDWGYEQYF. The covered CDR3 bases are TGTGCCTGGAGTCCGGACTGGGGGTAT. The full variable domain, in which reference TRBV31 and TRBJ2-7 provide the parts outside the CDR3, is AQTIHQWPVAEIKAVGSPLSLGCTIKGKSSPNLYWYWQATGGTLQQLFYSITVGQVESVVQLNLSASRPKDDQFILSTEKLLLSHSGFYLCAWSPDWGYEQYFGPGTRLTVL.

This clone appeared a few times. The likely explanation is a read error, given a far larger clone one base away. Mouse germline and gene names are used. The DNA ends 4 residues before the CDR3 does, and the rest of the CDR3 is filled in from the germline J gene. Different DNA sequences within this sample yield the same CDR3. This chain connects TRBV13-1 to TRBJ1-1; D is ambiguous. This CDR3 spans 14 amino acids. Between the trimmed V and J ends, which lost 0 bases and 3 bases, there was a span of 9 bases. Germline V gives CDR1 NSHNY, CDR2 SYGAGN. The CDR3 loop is CASSDAGQHTEVFF. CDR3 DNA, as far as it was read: TGTGCCAGCAGTGATGCAGGTCAGCACACA.

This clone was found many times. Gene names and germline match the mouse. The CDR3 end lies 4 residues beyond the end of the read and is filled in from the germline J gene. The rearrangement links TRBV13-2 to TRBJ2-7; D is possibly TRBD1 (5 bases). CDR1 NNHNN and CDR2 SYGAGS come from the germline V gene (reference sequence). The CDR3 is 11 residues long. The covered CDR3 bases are TGTGCCAGCGGTGACAGGGAT. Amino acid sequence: CASGDRD. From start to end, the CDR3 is CASGDRDEQYF.

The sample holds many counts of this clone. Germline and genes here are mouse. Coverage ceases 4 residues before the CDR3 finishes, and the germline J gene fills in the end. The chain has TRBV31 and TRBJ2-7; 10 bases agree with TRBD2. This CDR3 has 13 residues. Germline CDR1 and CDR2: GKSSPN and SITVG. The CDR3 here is CAWRGLGTYEQYF. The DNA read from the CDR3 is TGTGCCTGGAGGGGACTGGGGACTTAT.

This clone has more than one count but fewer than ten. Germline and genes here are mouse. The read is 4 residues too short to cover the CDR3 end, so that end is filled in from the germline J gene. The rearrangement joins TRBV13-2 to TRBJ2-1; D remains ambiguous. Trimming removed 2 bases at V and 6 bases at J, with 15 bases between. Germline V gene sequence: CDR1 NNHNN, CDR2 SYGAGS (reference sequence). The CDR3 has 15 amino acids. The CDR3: CASGEIRWIGAEQFF. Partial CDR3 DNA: TGTGCCAGCGGTGAAATCAGGTGGATAGGTGCT.

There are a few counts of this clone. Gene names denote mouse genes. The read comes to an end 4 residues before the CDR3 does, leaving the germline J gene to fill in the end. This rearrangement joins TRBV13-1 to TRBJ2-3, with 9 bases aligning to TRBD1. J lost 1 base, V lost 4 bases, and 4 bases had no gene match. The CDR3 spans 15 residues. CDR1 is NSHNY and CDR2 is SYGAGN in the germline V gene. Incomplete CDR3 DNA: TGTGCCAGCAGTCCACAGGGGGCGGGTGCAGAA. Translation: CASSPQGAGAE. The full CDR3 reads CASSPQGAGAETLYF.

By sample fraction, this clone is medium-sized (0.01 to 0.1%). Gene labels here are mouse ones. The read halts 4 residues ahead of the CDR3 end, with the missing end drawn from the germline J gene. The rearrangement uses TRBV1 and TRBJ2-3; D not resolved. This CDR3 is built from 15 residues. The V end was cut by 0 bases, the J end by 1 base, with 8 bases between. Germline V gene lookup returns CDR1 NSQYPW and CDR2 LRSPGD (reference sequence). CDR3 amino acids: CTCSADRLGAETLYF. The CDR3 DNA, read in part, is TGCACCTGCAGTGCAGATCGATTGGGTGCAGAA.

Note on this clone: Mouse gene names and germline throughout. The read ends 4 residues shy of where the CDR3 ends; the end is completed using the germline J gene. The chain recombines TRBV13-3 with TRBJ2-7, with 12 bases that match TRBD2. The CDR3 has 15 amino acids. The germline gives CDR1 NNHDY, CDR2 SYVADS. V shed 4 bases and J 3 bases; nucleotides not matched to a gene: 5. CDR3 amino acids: CASSTRTGGGYEQYF. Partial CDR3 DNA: TGTGCCAGCAGTACCCGGACTGGGGGGGGCTAT.

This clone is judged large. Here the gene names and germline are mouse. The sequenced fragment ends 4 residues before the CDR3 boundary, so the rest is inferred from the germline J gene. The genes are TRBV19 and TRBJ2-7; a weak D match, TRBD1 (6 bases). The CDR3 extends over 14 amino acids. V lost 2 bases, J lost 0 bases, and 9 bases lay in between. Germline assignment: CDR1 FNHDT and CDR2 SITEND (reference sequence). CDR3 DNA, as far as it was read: TGTGCCAGCAGTATCTTACAGGGCTCCTAT. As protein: CASSILQGSY. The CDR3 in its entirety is CASSILQGSYEQYF.

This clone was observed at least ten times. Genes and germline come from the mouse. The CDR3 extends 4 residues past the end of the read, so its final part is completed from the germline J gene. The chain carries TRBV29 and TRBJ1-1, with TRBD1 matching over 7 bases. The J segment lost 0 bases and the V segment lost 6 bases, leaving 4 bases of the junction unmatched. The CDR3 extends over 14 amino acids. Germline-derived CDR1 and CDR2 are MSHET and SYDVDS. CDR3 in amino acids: CASSRDRANTEVFF. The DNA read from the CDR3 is TGTGCTAGCAGCAGGGACAGAGCAAACACA.

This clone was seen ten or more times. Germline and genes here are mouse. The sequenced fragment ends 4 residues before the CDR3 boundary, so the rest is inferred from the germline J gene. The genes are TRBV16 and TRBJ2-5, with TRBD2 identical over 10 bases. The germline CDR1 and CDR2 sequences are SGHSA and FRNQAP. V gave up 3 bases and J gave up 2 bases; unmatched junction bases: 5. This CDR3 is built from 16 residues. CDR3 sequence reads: CASSFWGGAGQDTQYF. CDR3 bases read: TGTGCAAGCAGCTTCTGGGGGGGCGCGGGCCAAGAC.

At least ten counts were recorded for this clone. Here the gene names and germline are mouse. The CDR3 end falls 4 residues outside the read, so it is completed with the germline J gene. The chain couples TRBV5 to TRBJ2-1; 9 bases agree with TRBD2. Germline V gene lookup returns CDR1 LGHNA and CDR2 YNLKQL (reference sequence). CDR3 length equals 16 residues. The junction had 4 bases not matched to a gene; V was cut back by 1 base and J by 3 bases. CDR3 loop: CASSQVGLGTYAEQFF. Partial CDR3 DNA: TGTGCCAGCAGCCAAGTCGGACTGGGGACCTATGCT.

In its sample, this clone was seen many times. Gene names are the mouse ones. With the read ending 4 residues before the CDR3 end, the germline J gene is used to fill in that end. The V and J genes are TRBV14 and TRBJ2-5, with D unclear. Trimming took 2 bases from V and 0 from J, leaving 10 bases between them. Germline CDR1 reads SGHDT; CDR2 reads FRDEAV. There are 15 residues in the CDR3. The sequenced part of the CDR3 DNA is TGTGCCAGCAGTTTGAGCAGTCTTAACCAAGAC. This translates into CASSLSSLNQD. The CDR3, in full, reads CASSLSSLNQDTQYF.

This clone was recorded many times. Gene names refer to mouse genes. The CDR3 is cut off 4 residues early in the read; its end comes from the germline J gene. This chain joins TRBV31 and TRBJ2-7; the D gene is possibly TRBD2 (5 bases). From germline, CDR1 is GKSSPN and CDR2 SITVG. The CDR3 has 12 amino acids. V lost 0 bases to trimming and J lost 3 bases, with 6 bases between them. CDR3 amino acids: CAWSLWDYEQYF. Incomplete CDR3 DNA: TGTGCCTGGAGTCTCTGGGACTAT.

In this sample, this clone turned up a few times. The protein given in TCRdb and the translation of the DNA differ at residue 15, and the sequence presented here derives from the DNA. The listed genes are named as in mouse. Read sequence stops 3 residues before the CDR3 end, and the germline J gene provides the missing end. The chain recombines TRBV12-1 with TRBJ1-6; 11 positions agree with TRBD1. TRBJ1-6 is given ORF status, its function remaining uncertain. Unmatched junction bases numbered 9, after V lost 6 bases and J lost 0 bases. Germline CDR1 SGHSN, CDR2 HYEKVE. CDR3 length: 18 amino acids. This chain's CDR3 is CASSIGDRGNSYNSPLYF. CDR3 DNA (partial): TGTGCCAGCAGTATAGGGGACAGGGGGAATTCCTATAATTCGCCC.

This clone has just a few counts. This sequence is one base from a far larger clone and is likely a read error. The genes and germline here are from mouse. This CDR3 reads CASRTARNERLFF. The covered CDR3 bases are TGTGCCAGTAGGACAGCGAGGAACGAA. The gene calls are TRBV19 and TRBJ1-4; possibly TRBD1 for D (6 bases). The read ends 4 residues early relative to the CDR3; the germline J gene fills the gap. Germline loops: CDR1 FNHDT, CDR2 SITEND (reference sequence). The CDR3 spans 13 residues. V lost 8 bases and J lost 5, with 13 bases in between.

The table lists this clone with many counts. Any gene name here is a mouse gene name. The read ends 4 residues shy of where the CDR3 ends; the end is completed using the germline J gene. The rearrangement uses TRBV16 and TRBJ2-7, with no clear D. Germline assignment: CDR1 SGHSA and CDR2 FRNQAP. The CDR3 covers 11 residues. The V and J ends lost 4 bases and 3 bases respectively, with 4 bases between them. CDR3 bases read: TGTGCAAGCAGCTCCCACTAT. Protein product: CASSSHY. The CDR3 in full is CASSSHYEQYF. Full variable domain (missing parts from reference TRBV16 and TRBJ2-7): NAGVIQTPRHKVTGKGQEATLWCEPISGHSAVFWYRQTIVQGLEFLTYFRNQAPIDDSGMPKERFSAQMPNQSHSTLKIQSTQPQDSAVYLCASSSHYEQYFGPGTRLTVL.

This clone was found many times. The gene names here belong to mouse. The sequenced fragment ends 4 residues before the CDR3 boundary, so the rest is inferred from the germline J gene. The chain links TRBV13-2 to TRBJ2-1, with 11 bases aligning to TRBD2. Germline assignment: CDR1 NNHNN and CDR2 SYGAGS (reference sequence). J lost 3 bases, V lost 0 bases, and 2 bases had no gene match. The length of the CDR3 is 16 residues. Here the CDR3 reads CASGDGDWGSYAEQFF. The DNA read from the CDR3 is TGTGCCAGCGGTGATGGGGACTGGGGGAGCTATGCT.

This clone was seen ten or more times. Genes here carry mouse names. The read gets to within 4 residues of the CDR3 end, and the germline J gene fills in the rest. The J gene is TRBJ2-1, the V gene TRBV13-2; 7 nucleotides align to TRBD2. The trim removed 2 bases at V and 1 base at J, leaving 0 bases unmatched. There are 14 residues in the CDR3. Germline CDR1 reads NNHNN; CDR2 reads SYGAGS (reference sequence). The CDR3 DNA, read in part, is TGTGCCAGCGGTGAGGACTGGAACTATGCT. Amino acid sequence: CASGEDWNYA. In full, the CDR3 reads CASGEDWNYAEQFF.

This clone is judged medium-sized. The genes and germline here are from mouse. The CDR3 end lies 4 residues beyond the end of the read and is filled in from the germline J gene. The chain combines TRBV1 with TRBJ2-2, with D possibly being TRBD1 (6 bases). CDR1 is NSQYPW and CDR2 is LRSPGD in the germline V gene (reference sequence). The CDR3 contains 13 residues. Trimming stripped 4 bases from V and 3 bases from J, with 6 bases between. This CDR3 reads CTCSGTDTGQLYF. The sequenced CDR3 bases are TGCACCTGCAGTGGGACAGACACCGGG.

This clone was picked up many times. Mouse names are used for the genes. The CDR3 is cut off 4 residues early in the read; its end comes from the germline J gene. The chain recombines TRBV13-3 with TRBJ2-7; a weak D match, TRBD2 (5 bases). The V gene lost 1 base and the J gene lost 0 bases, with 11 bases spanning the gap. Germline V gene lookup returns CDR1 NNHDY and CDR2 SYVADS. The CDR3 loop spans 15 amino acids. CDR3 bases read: TGTGCCAGCAGTGATCTCTGGGAGAGCTCCTAT. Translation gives CASSDLWESSY. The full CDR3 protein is CASSDLWESSYEQYF.